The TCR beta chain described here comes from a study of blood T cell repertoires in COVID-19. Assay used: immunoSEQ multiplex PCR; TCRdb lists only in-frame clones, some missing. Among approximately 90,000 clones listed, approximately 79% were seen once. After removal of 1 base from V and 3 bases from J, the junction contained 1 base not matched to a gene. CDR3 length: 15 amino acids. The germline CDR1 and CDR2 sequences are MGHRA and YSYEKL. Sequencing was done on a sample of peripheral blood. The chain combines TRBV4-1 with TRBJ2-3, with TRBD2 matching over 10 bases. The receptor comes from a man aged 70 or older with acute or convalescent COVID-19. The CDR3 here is CASSQVAGGTDTQYF. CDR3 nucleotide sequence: TGCGCCAGCAGCCAAGTAGCGGGGGGAACAGATACGCAGTATTTT.